The 28 T cell receptor beta chains given below trace back to one sample, sequenced in a study of metastatic and nonmetastatic thyroid tumors. Through MiXCR, TCRdb re-clonotyped the PCR reads. Of more than 20,000 clones in the sample, about 30% were seen once. Nobody among the patients had been given any treatment before thyroid surgery. Sequencing was done on a sample of tumor tissue. The receptors derive from a female donor with papillary thyroid cancer or a benign thyroid nodule (not recorded which). Some clones in this sample may be carry-over from other donors' samples.

Turning to this clone: Since the CDR3 does not end with the conserved phenylalanine or tryptophan, this likely comes from a read error. The CDR3 is CAISPTSGGDEQYL. The CDR3 bases are TGTGCCATCAGTCCGACTAGCGGGGGAGACGAGCAGTACCTC. This chain uses TRBV27 with TRBJ2-7, with 12 bases fitting TRBD2. The CDR3 consists of 14 residues. The germline V gene has CDR1 MNHEY and CDR2 SMNVEV (reference sequence).

The chain couples TRBV7-3 to TRBJ1-1, with TRBD1 as a possible D gene (5 bases). With 5 bases removed from V and 4 bases from J, the gap between germline ends came to 11 bases. Germline lookup yields CDR1 SGHTA and CDR2 FQGTGA. The CDR3 extends over 13 amino acids. Here the CDR3 reads CASSGRGSTEAFF. CDR3 in DNA: TGTGCCAGCAGCGGACGGGGCAGCACTGAAGCTTTCTTT.

A few counts support this clone. A much larger clone is a single base away; this may be a read error. This sequence joins TRBV28 and TRBJ2-1, with TRBD2 matching over 10 bases. Germline CDR1 reads MDHEN; CDR2 reads SYDVKM. J lost 5 bases, V lost 6 bases, and 10 bases had no gene match. CDR3 length: 16 residues. The chain's CDR3 is CASSPYSGGSHNEQFF. Here the CDR3 DNA reads TGTGCCAGCAGCCCATATAGCGGGGGGTCGCACAATGAGCAGTTCTTC.

V is TRBV19 and J is TRBJ1-2; perhaps TRBD1 as D (5 bases). Germline lookup yields CDR1 LNHDA and CDR2 SQIVND (reference sequence). The CDR3 covers 12 residues. V gave up 9 bases and J gave up 13 bases, with 21 bases separating them. CDR3 DNA sequence: TGTGCCAGCCGCCCCGGGACTGACACTCTCACCTTC. Amino acid sequence: CASRPGTDTLTF.

This clone was seen a few times. This rearrangement joins TRBV3-1 to TRBJ1-2; D remains unclear. The V end was cut by 2 bases, the J end by 2 bases, with 15 bases between. The germline gives CDR1 LGHDT, CDR2 YNNKEL (reference sequence). The CDR3 length is 16 residues. The chain's CDR3 is CASSQYFGVGNYGYTF. Written as DNA, the CDR3 is TGTGCCAGCAGCCAATATTTCGGGGTGGGGAACTATGGCTACACCTTC.

This clone was counted ten times or more. A much larger clone lies a single base off, so this may be a read error. Other DNA sequences from this sample encode an identical CDR3 as well. The V gene is TRBV28, the J gene TRBJ2-1, with D possibly matching TRBD1 (8 bases). Germline V lookup: CDR1 MDHEN, CDR2 SYDVKM. This CDR3 is 13 amino acids long. Between the trimmed V and J ends, which lost 5 bases and 15 bases, there was a span of 20 bases. CDR3 in amino acids: CASSPLTGAGVFF. As DNA, the CDR3 is TGTGCCAGCAGTCCCCTGACAGGGGCGGGAGTGTTCTTC.

On this clone itself: Within the sample, other DNA sequences also encode this same CDR3. The chain couples TRBV7-8 to TRBJ1-2; perhaps TRBD1 as D (5 bases). V lost 5 bases and J 4 bases, leaving 17 bases between the germline ends. Germline V gene data show CDR1 as SGHVS and CDR2 as FQNEAQ. CDR3 length: 15 residues. The CDR3 reads CASSLGQGRSYGYTF. CDR3 sequence (DNA): TGTGCCAGCAGCCTCGGACAAGGACGTAGCTATGGCTACACCTTC.

This clone was picked up a small number of times. The chain recombines TRBV11-2 with TRBJ2-2; D not resolved. The germline V gene has CDR1 SGHAT and CDR2 FQNNGV. The CDR3 extends over 14 amino acids. V was clipped by 2 bases and J by 4 bases, with 8 bases between them. CDR3 protein: CASSLMGSTGELFF. The CDR3 DNA reads TGTGCCAGCAGCTTAATGGGCTCCACCGGGGAGCTGTTTTTT.

This clone was picked up a small number of times. V is TRBV30 and J is TRBJ2-7; a weak D match, TRBD2 (5 bases). CDR1 is GTSNPN and CDR2 is SVGIG in the germline V gene (reference sequence). The V gene lost 2 bases and the J gene lost 3 bases, with 11 bases spanning the gap. The CDR3 has 13 residues. CDR3 sequence (DNA): TGTGCCTGGAGTACTGGAGGAGGCTACGAGCAGTACTTC. Its protein product is CAWSTGGGYEQYF.

This clone was found many times. Mismatch with germline at one junction end may stem from a read error. At the DNA level, this CDR3 is encoded by other sequences in the same sample as well. The chain has TRBV11-2 and TRBJ1-5; TRBD1 matches 7 bases. This CDR3 has 18 amino acids. The germline gives CDR1 SGHAT, CDR2 FQNNGV. The CDR3 sequence: CASSLEDDREVYNQPQHF. Here the CDR3 DNA reads TGTGCTAGCAGCTTAGAAGATGACAGGGAAGTCTATAATCAGCCCCAGCATTTT.

At least ten counts were recorded for this clone. The V call is TRBV24-1, the J call TRBJ1-1; maybe TRBD1 (5 bases). The germline V and J ends were trimmed by 1 base and 1 base, with 15 bases remaining between them. Germline values: CDR1 KGHDR, CDR2 SFDVKD. The CDR3 covers 17 residues. CDR3 DNA: TGTGCCACCAGTGATTTAGGCAGAGGGGCACCGAACACTGAAGCTTTCTTT. It is translated as CATSDLGRGAPNTEAFF.

Ten or more counts support this clone. The chain has TRBV12-3 or TRBV12-4 and TRBJ2-3, with TRBD2 matching 14 bases. The CDR3 consists of 18 residues. V shed 6 bases, J shed 5 bases, and the junction held 13 bases outside the gene matches. CDR3 in amino acids: CASRSGTSGGPRLDTQYF. The DNA of the CDR3 is TGTGCCAGCAGATCCGGGACTAGCGGGGGCCCGCGGTTAGATACGCAGTATTTT.

At least ten counts were recorded for this clone. The chain joins TRBV19 to TRBJ2-7; TRBD1 aligns across 9 bases. The CDR3 spans 13 residues. The J segment lost 1 base and the V segment lost 9 bases, leaving 4 bases of the junction unmatched. Germline CDR1 is LNHDA and CDR2 is SQIVND (reference sequence). CDR3 nucleotide sequence: TGTGCCAGCAAGGGACAGGGTTCCTACGAGCAGTACTTC. Its translation: CASKGQGSYEQYF.

In this sample, this clone turned up many times. V and J are TRBV10-2 and TRBJ1-1; TRBD1 agrees at 9 bases. The junction had 9 bases not matched to a gene; V was cut back by 6 bases and J by 4 bases. The V gene's germline CDR1 is WSHSY and CDR2 SAAADI. This CDR3 is built from 15 residues. CDR3 sequence (DNA): TGCGCCAGCAGACGATCGGGACAGGGTGGCACTGAAGCTTTCTTT. Its protein is CASRRSGQGGTEAFF.

This clone showed up just once. Relative to the germline gene, one junction end is altered; a read error may explain this. V and J are TRBV11-2 and TRBJ1-1; 8 bases match TRBD1. Per germline, CDR1 SGHAT and CDR2 FQNNGV. The CDR3 sequence is 14 residues long. In DNA form, the CDR3 reads TGTGCCAGCGGCTTGGGTCAGGGGGCGACGCTGACTTTCTTT. Residues: CASGLGQGATLTFF.

This clone was detected ten times or more. The rearrangement links TRBV2 to TRBJ2-1; D is unclear. Germline V gene data show CDR1 as SNHLY and CDR2 as FYNNEI. The V end was cut by 7 bases, the J end by 6 bases, with 25 bases between. The CDR3 sequence is 17 residues long. CDR3 in amino acids: CASIASTSPGGPNEQFF. CDR3 sequence (DNA): TGTGCCAGCATTGCTTCCACTTCTCCGGGCGGCCCCAATGAGCAGTTCTTC.

This clone has a count of ten or more. The genes are TRBV5-4 and TRBJ1-4; D possibly corresponds to TRBD1 (6 bases). Germline V gives CDR1 SGHNT, CDR2 YYREEE (reference sequence). The CDR3 covers 15 residues. V dropped 2 bases and J dropped 8 bases, with 16 bases sitting between them. CDR3 bases: TGTGCCAGCAGCTTCAACAGGGCTCTGGACGAAAAACTGTTTTTT. It translates to CASSFNRALDEKLFF.

Judged by abundance, this clone is medium-sized (0.01 to 0.1%). The chain has TRBV12-3 or TRBV12-4 and TRBJ1-1; D is unresolved. The CDR3 spans 14 residues. V was cut by 6 bases and J by 4 bases, with 15 bases left in between. In nucleotides, the CDR3 is TGTGCCAGCAGCCCACTTTCGGCAGTCACTGAAGCTTTCTTT. Translating it yields CASSPLSAVTEAFF.

There are many counts of this clone. The chain recombines TRBV5-1 with TRBJ1-2; D possibly corresponds to TRBD1 (5 bases). The CDR3 sequence is 14 residues long. CDR1 SGHRS and CDR2 YFSETQ come from the germline V gene. Trimming stripped 5 bases from V and 4 bases from J, with 15 bases between. This chain's CDR3 is CASSQSGPLYGYTF. DNA of the CDR3: TGCGCCAGCAGTCAATCGGGACCACTCTATGGCTACACCTTC.

The CDR3 sequence is CASSLGTGVSNQPQHF. CDR3 DNA: TGTGCCAGCAGTTTGGGGACAGGGGTAAGCAATCAGCCCCAGCATTTT. The V call is TRBV28, the J call TRBJ1-5; 10 positions match TRBD1. The CDR3 has 16 residues. Trimming removed 3 bases from V and 1 base from J; junction bases left unmatched: 3. Germline assignment: CDR1 MDHEN and CDR2 SYDVKM. The full variable domain, in which reference TRBV28 and TRBJ1-5 provide the parts outside the CDR3, is DVKVTQSSRYLVKRTGEKVFLECVQDMDHENMFWYRQDPGLGLRLIYFSYDVKMKEKGDIPEGYSVSREKKERFSLILESASTNQTSMYLCASSLGTGVSNQPQHFGDGTRLSIL.

This clone occurred many times. The chain carries TRBV30 and TRBJ2-7; 9 bases map to TRBD1. The V segment lost 5 bases and the J segment 3 bases; nucleotides outside the gene matches: 11. The V gene's germline CDR1 is GTSNPN and CDR2 SVGIG (reference sequence). The CDR3 spans 15 residues. This chain's CDR3 is CAWPGSGTGIYEQYF. DNA for the CDR3: TGTGCCTGGCCCGGTTCCGGGACAGGGATCTACGAGCAGTACTTC.

Ten or more counts support this clone. This may be a read error, as it is one base from a much larger clone. The chain recombines TRBV3-1 with TRBJ1-1; tentative D call: TRBD1 (5 bases). V was shortened by 0 bases and J by 8 bases, with 25 bases between the two germline ends. This CDR3 is built from 18 residues. Germline CDR1 and CDR2: LGHDT and YNNKEL (reference sequence). The CDR3 here is CASSQEWAEQVCTKEAFF. In nucleotides, the CDR3 is TGTGCCAGCAGCCAAGAATGGGCGGAACAGGTCTGCACAAAAGAAGCTTTCTTT.

This clone has a handful of counts. One base away lies a much larger clone, so this may be a sequencing read error. The rearrangement joins TRBV7-9 to TRBJ2-5, with TRBD2 as a possible D gene (6 bases). This CDR3 has 12 residues. Germline CDR1 is SEHNR and CDR2 is FQNEAQ (reference sequence). The CDR3 protein is CASSLTRENQYF. The CDR3, as DNA: TGTGCCAGCAGCCTTACCCGGGAGAACCAGTACTTC. The full variable domain, in which reference TRBV7-9 and TRBJ2-5 provide the parts outside the CDR3, is DTGVSQNPRHKITKRGQNVTFRCDPISEHNRLYWYRQTLGQGPEFLTYFQNEAQLEKSRLLSDRFSAERPKGSFSTLEIQRTEQGDSAMYLCASSLTRENQYFGPGTRLLVL.

This chain joins TRBV12-3 or TRBV12-4 and TRBJ2-3; D may match TRBD1 or TRBD2 (5 bases each). V dropped 6 bases and J dropped 6 bases, with 19 bases sitting between them. The CDR3 sequence is 15 residues long. The DNA of the CDR3 is TGTGCCAGCAGGGGGAGAAGCGGACACACGGATACGCAGTATTTT. Protein sequence: CASRGRSGHTDTQYF.

This clone showed up just once. The rearrangement joins TRBV7-7 to TRBJ2-5; 9 positions agree with TRBD1. Germline trimming cut 5 bases from V and 5 bases from J; bases unmatched to any gene: 9. Germline CDR1 and CDR2: SSHAT and FNYEAQ (reference sequence). There are 15 residues in the CDR3. CDR3 DNA: TGTGCCAGCAGCAAGGGACAGGGTCGAGTGGAGACCCAGTACTTC. Its translation: CASSKGQGRVETQYF.

The chain joins TRBV20-1 to TRBJ1-2; no clear D gene. The germline gives CDR1 DFQATT, CDR2 SNEGSKA (reference sequence). This CDR3 comprises 12 residues. The germline V and J ends were trimmed by 4 bases and 6 bases, with 12 bases remaining between them. The CDR3 coding sequence is TGCAGTGCTACGGAGGAGTTAAATGGCTACACCTTC. Its translation is CSATEELNGYTF.

This clone came up many times. CDR3 sequence reads: CASSSPFTDTQYF. The CDR3, as DNA: TGTGCCAGCAGCTCCCCGTTCACAGATACGCAGTATTTT. V usage is TRBV7-9 and J usage is TRBJ2-3; D call uncertain. Germline values: CDR1 SEHNR, CDR2 FQNEAQ (reference sequence). V lost 4 bases to trimming and J lost 2 bases, with 7 bases between them. CDR3 length equals 13 residues.

The J gene is TRBJ2-7, the V gene TRBV20-1; D is uncertain. V gave up 3 bases and J gave up 3 bases, with 21 bases separating them. The CDR3 consists of 16 residues. CDR1 and CDR2 (germline): DFQATT, SNEGSKA (reference sequence). As DNA, the CDR3 is TGCAGTGCTAGCGACACCGTGTCTATGGGAAACTACGAGCAGTACTTC. Protein product: CSASDTVSMGNYEQYF.